This T cell receptor beta chain was sequenced in a study of blood T cell repertoires in COVID-19. Sequenced by immunoSEQ multiplex PCR; TCRdb stores in-frame clones only, minus some. Among about 82,000 clones listed, about 80% were seen once. The sample taken for sequencing was peripheral blood. The receptor was derived from a woman aged 35 to 49 with active or convalescent COVID-19.

As DNA, the CDR3 is TGCGCCAGCGGTTCCCGGGACAGGGCTAACTATGGCTACACCTTC. It codes for CASGSRDRANYGYTF. This chain connects TRBV23-1 to TRBJ1-2, with 9 bases lining up with TRBD1. TRBV23-1 belongs to the ORF category, with a function that is uncertain. There are 15 residues in the CDR3. Trimming cost V 8 bases and J 0 bases; bases outside gene matches: 7.